This paragraph covers one T cell receptor beta chain sequence. The record originates from a study of blood T cell repertoires in COVID-19. CDR1 is LGHNA, CDR2 YSLEER, per germline. The CDR3 contains 19 residues. Trimming pared 4 bases from V and 6 bases from J, leaving 30 bases between. This table comes from immunoSEQ multiplex PCR, and its TCRdb copy is limited to in-frame clones, with some not included. The sample carries some 100,000 clones, 90% to 95% recorded once. V usage is TRBV4-3 and J usage is TRBJ1-1; weak D call: TRBD1 (5 bases). The TCR originated in a man aged 50 to 60 with acute or convalescent COVID-19. Sequencing used peripheral blood. CDR3 nucleotide sequence: TGCGCCAGCAGCCTTCGGACACCTCGCCTCGGCTTAGTTAACCCTGAAGCTTTCTTT. Its protein product is CASSLRTPRLGLVNPEAFF.